These T cell receptor beta chains were read from a single sample in a study of OX40 agonist ivuxolimab in advanced cancers. Using immunoSEQ multiplex PCR, the repertoire was profiled, and TCRdb retains in-frame clones only, with some absent. This sample has around 100,000 clones, with 90% found just once. This sample comprised CD4+ or CD8+ T cells sorted from blood, obtained in a trial of the OX40 agonist ivuxolimab. The receptors here all came from an adult with an advanced solid tumor such as melanoma, head and neck, liver or kidney cancer. Each CDR3 is given with its conserved first and last residue. The D gene is left open where the match is weak. A clone size is listed for some rows: how often the clone was seen (once, few, many), or a class if it is expanded.

D gene: TRBD1
J gene: TRBJ1-5
V gene: TRBV5-1
clone size: .
CDR3 protein: CASSSGGANQPQHF
CDR3 DNA: TGCGCCAGCAGCTCAGGGGGCGCCAATCAGCCCCAGCATTTT

D gene: TRBD2
J gene: TRBJ2-3
V gene: TRBV9
clone size: .
CDR3 protein: CASSPQAGGLSDTQYF
CDR3 DNA: TGTGCCAGCAGCCCCCAAGCGGGAGGCCTTTCCGATACGCAGTATTTT

D gene: .
J gene: TRBJ1-2
V gene: TRBV5-4
clone size: .
CDR3 protein: CASSPSQRQPVNGYTF
CDR3 DNA: TGTGCCAGCAGCCCAAGTCAAAGACAGCCCGTAAATGGCTACACCTTC

D gene: TRBD1
J gene: TRBJ2-7
V gene: TRBV2
clone size: .
CDR3 protein: CASNSQGALYEQYF
CDR3 DNA: TGTGCCAGCAATTCCCAGGGGGCATTGTACGAGCAGTACTTC

D gene: .
J gene: TRBJ2-4
V gene: TRBV21-1
clone size: .
CDR3 protein: CASSLGRGKNKNIQYF
CDR3 DNA: TGTGCCAGCAGCCTGGGGAGGGGCAAGAACAAAAACATTCAGTACTTC

D gene: TRBD2
J gene: TRBJ2-3
V gene: TRBV5-1
clone size: .
CDR3 protein: CASNQGVGLAGVDTQYF
CDR3 DNA: TGCGCCAGCAACCAGGGTGTTGGGCTAGCGGGAGTAGATACGCAGTATTTT

D gene: TRBD1
J gene: TRBJ1-5
V gene: TRBV19
clone size: .
CDR3 protein: CASTGQGPVVQPQHF
CDR3 DNA: TGTGCCAGTACCGGACAGGGGCCCGTCGTCCAGCCCCAGCATTTT

D gene: .
J gene: TRBJ1-5
V gene: TRBV9
clone size: .
CDR3 protein: CASSVDGGGNQPQHF
CDR3 DNA: TGTGCCAGCAGCGTAGATGGCGGAGGCAATCAGCCCCAGCATTTT

D gene: TRBD2
J gene: TRBJ2-1
V gene: TRBV7-2
clone size: .
CDR3 protein: CASSLSSGVQNEQFF
CDR3 DNA: TGTGCCAGCAGCTTATCTAGCGGGGTACAGAATGAGCAGTTCTTC

D gene: .
J gene: TRBJ2-1
V gene: TRBV27
clone size: .
CDR3 protein: CASSIQPGRYNEQFF
CDR3 DNA: TGTGCCAGCAGTATTCAACCGGGCCGTTACAATGAGCAGTTCTTC

D gene: .
J gene: TRBJ1-1
V gene: TRBV6-5
clone size: few
CDR3 protein: CASSYSRDMNTEAFF
CDR3 DNA: TGTGCCAGCAGTTACTCGAGGGACATGAACACTGAAGCTTTCTTT

D gene: .
J gene: TRBJ2-1
V gene: TRBV20-1
clone size: .
CDR3 protein: CSARGHNEQFF
CDR3 DNA: TGCAGTGCTAGGGGGCACAATGAGCAGTTCTTC

D gene: .
J gene: TRBJ1-5
V gene: TRBV5-1
clone size: .
CDR3 protein: CASSLGFNQPQHF
CDR3 DNA: TGCGCCAGCAGCTTGGGATTCAATCAGCCCCAGCATTTT

D gene: .
J gene: TRBJ2-5
V gene: TRBV6-1
clone size: .
CDR3 protein: CASSEREETQYF
CDR3 DNA: TGTGCCAGCAGTGAACGGGAGGAGACCCAGTACTTC

D gene: TRBD2
J gene: TRBJ2-1
V gene: TRBV27
clone size: .
CDR3 protein: CASSKRRLAGVGNEQFF
CDR3 DNA: TGTGCCAGCAGCAAACGACGACTAGCGGGAGTCGGCAATGAGCAGTTCTTC

D gene: .
J gene: TRBJ1-1
V gene: TRBV30
clone size: .
CDR3 protein: CAWYLNTEAFF
CDR3 DNA: TGTGCCTGGTACCTGAACACTGAAGCTTTCTTT

D gene: .
J gene: TRBJ1-4
V gene: TRBV30
clone size: .
CDR3 protein: CACRSPGAEKLFF
CDR3 DNA: TGTGCCTGCAGGTCGCCTGGAGCTGAAAAACTGTTTTTT

D gene: .
J gene: TRBJ2-3
V gene: TRBV9
clone size: .
CDR3 protein: CASSVRDSGTDTQYF
CDR3 DNA: TGTGCCAGCAGCGTCCGTGACTCGGGCACAGATACGCAGTATTTT

D gene: .
J gene: TRBJ2-7
V gene: TRBV5-1
clone size: .
CDR3 protein: CASSRNPGPSYEQYF
CDR3 DNA: TGCGCCAGCAGCCGAAACCCGGGACCATCCTACGAGCAGTACTTC

D gene: TRBD1
J gene: TRBJ1-3
V gene: TRBV9
clone size: .
CDR3 protein: CASSVTGGAQGNTIYF
CDR3 DNA: TGTGCCAGCAGCGTAACAGGGGGCGCACAAGGAAACACCATATATTTT

D gene: TRBD1
J gene: TRBJ1-1
V gene: TRBV19
clone size: .
CDR3 protein: CASSIGVAGTVNTEAFF
CDR3 DNA: TGTGCCAGTAGTATTGGGGTCGCCGGGACAGTGAACACTGAAGCTTTCTTT

D gene: .
J gene: TRBJ2-7
V gene: TRBV11-2
clone size: once
CDR3 protein: CASSVIGGASYEQYF
CDR3 DNA: TGTGCCAGCAGCGTAATAGGGGGGGCCTCCTACGAGCAGTACTTC

D gene: .
J gene: TRBJ2-5
V gene: TRBV19
clone size: .
CDR3 protein: CASSPSFVSGPQETQYF
CDR3 DNA: TGTGCCAGTAGCCCCAGTTTTGTCTCCGGCCCACAAGAGACCCAGTACTTC

D gene: TRBD1
J gene: TRBJ2-6
V gene: TRBV5-1
clone size: .
CDR3 protein: CASSLTGVGANVLTF
CDR3 DNA: TGCGCCAGCAGCTTGACAGGGGTTGGGGCCAACGTCCTGACTTTC

D gene: .
J gene: TRBJ2-1
V gene: TRBV4-1
clone size: .
CDR3 protein: CASSQSYPVASYNEQFF
CDR3 DNA: TGCGCCAGCAGCCAATCATATCCAGTGGCCTCCTACAATGAGCAGTTCTTC

D gene: TRBD2
J gene: TRBJ2-1
V gene: TRBV5-1
clone size: .
CDR3 protein: CASSPQTSGNDEQFF
CDR3 DNA: TGCGCCAGCAGCCCGCAGACTAGCGGGAACGACGAGCAGTTCTTC